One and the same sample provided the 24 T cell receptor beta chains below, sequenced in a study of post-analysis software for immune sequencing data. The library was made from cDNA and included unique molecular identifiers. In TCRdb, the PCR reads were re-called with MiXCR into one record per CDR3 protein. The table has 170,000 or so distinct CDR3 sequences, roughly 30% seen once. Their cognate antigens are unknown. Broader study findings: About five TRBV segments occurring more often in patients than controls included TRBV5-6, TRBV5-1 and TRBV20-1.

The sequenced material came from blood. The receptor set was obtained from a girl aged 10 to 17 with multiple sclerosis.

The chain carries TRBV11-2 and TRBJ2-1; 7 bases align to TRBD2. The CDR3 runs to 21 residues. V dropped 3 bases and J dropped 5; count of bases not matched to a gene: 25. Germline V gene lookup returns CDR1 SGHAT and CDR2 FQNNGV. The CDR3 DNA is TGTGCCAGCAGCTTTCCCGGACGGACCGGGAATTTGGGGGGGATAAACAATGAGCAGTTCTTC. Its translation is CASSFPGRTGNLGGINNEQFF.

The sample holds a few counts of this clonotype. The DNA of the CDR3 is TGTGCCAGCAGCCAAAACTCAGGAGATGAGCAGTACTTC. It is translated as CASSQNSGDEQYF. This chain links TRBV7-3 with TRBJ2-7; no clear D gene. Germline-derived CDR1 and CDR2 are SGHTA and FQGTGA. The CDR3 has 13 residues. Trimming removed 5 bases at V and 7 bases at J, with 15 bases between.

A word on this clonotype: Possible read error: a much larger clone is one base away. CDR3 bases: TGCGCCAGCAGCTCAGGGGCTACCCAAGAGACCCAGTTCTTC. As protein: CASSSGATQETQFF. The V call is TRBV5-1, the J call TRBJ2-1; maybe TRBD1 (6 bases). This CDR3 is built from 14 residues. V shed 3 bases and J shed 13 bases, with 20 bases lying between them. CDR1 SGHRS and CDR2 YFSETQ come from the germline V gene.

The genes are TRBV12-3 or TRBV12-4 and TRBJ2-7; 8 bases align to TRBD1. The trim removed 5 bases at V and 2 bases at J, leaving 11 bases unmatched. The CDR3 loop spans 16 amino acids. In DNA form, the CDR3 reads TGTGCCAGCAGTCCTAGGACAGGGTTAGTGGCCTACGAGCAGTACTTC. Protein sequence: CASSPRTGLVAYEQYF.

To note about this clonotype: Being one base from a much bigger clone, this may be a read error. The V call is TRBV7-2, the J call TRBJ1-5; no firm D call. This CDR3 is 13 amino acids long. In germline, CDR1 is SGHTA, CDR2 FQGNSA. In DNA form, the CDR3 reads TGTGCCAGCAGGGGCACGGGCAATCGGCCCCAGCATTTT. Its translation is CASRGTGNRPQHF.

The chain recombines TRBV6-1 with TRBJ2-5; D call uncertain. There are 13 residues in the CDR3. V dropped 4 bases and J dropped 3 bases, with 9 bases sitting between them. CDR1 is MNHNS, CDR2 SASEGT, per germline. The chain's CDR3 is CASSASREETQYF. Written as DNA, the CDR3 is TGTGCCAGCAGTGCGTCAAGGGAAGAGACCCAGTACTTC.

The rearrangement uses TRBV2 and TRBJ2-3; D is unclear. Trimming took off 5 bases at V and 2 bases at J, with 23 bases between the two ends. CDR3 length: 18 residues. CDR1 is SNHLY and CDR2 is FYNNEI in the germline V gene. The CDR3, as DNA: TGTGCCAGCAGTTACCGGGCCGCGTCAAGGGCCTACACAGATACGCAGTATTTT. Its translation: CASSYRAASRAYTDTQYF.

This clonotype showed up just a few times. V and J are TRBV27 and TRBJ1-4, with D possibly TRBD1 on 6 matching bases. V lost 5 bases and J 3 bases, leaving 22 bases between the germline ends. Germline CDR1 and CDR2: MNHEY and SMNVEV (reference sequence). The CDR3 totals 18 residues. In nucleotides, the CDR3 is TGTGCCAGCAGTCTATATGGGCGGACGGGGGCGGCTAATGAAAAACTGTTTTTT. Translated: CASSLYGRTGAANEKLFF. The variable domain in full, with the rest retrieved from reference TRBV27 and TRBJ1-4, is EAQVTQNPRYLITVTGKKLTVTCSQNMNHEYMSWYRQDPGLGLRQIYYSMNVEVTDKGDVPEGYKVSRKEKRNFPLILESPSPNQTSLYFCASSLYGRTGAANEKLFFGSGTQLSVL.

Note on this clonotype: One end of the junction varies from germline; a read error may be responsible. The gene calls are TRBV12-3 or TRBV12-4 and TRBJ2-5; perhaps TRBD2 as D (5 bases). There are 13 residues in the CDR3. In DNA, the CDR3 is TGTGCCAGCACCGACGGAGTTGGGGAGACCCAATACTTC. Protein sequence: CASTDGVGETQYF.

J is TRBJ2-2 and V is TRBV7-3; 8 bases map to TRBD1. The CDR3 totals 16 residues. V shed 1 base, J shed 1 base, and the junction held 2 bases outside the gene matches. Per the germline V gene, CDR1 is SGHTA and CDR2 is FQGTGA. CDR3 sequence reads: CASSLMGTGNTGELFF. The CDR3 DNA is TGTGCCAGCAGCTTAATGGGGACAGGGAACACCGGGGAGCTGTTTTTT.

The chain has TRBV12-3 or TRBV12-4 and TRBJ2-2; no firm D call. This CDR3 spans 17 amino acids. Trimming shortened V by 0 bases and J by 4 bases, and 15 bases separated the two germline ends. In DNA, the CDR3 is TGTGCCAGCAGTTTAGCGCAGGCCCCCGACGGCACCGGGGAGCTGTTTTTT. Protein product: CASSLAQAPDGTGELFF.

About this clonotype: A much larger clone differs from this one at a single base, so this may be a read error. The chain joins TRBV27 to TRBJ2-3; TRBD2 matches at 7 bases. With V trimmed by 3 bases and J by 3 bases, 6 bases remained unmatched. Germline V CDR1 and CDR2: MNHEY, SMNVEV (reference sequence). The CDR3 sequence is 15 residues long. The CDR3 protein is CASSLAGGRTDTQYF. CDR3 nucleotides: TGTGCCAGCAGTTTGGCTGGCGGGAGAACAGATACGCAGTATTTT.

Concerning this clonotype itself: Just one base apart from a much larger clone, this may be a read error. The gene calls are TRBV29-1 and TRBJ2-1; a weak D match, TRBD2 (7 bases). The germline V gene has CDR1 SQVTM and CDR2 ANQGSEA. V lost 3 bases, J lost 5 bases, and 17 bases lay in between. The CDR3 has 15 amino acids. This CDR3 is CSVDAPGGAHNEQFF. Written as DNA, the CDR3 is TGCAGCGTTGACGCACCTGGGGGGGCCCACAATGAGCAGTTCTTC.

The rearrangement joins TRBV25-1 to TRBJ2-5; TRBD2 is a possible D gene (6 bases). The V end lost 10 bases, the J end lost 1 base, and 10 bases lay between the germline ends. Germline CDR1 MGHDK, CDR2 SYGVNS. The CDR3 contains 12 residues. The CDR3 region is CATRDFQETQYF. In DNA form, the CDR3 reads TGTGCCACCCGGGACTTCCAAGAGACCCAGTACTTC. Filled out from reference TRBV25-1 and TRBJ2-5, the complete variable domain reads EADIYQTPRYLVIGTGKKITLECSQTMGHDKMYWYQQDPGMELHLIHYSYGVNSTEKGDLSSESTVSRIRTEHFPLTLESARPSHTSQYLCATRDFQETQYFGPGTRLLVL.

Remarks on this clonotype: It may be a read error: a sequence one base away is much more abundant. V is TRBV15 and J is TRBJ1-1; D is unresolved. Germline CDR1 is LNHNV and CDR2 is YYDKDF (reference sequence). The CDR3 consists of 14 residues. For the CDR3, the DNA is TGTGCCGCCAGCAGAGAAGGAAGTAACACTGAAGCTTTCTTT. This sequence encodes CAASREGSNTEAFF.

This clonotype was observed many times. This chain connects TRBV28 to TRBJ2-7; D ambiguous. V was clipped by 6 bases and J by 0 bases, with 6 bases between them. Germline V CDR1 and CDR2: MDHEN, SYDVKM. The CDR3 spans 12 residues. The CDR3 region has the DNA TGTGCCAGCAGGGAGAGCTCCTACGAGCAGTACTTC. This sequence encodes CASRESSYEQYF.

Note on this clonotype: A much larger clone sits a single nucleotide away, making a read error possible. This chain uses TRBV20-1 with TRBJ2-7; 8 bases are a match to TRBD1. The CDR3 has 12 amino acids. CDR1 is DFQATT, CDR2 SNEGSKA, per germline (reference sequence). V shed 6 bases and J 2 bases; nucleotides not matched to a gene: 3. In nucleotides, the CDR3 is TGCAGTGCCGAGACAGGGGCCTACGAGCAGTACTTC. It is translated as CSAETGAYEQYF.

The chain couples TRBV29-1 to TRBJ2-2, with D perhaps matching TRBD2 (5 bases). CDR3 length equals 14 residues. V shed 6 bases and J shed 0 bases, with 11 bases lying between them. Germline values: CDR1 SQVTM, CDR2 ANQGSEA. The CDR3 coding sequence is TGCAGCGTACGAGAGGGATCGAACACCGGGGAGCTGTTTTTT. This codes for CSVREGSNTGELFF.

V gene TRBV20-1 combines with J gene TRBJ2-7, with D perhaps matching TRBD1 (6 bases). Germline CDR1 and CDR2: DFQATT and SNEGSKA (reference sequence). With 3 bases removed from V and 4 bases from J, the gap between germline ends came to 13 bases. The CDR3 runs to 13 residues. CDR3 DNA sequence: TGCAGTGCTAGCCCCCCCGACAGGTACGAGCAGTACTTC. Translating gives CSASPPDRYEQYF.

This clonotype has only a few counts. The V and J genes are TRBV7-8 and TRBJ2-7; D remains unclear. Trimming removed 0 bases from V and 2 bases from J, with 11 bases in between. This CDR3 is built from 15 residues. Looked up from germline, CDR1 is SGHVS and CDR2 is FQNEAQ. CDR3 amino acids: CASSLAQAGPYEQYF. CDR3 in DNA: TGTGCCAGCAGCTTAGCTCAGGCCGGTCCCTACGAGCAGTACTTC.

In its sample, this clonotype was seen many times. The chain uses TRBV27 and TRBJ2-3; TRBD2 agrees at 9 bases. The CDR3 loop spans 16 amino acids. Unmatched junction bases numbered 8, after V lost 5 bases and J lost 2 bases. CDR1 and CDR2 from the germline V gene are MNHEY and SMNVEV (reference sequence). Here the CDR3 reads CASSDPGTSLTDTQYF. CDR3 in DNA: TGTGCCAGCAGTGACCCCGGGACTAGCCTCACAGATACGCAGTATTTT.

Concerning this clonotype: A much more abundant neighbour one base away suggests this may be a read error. The CDR3 region is CASSQLAGGSYNEQYF. In nucleotides, the CDR3 is TGTGCCAGCAGCCAATTAGCGGGAGGGAGCTACAATGAGCAGTACTTC. This chain links TRBV6-5 with TRBJ2-1, with 11 nucleotides matching TRBD2. TRBJ2-7 matches the DNA end more closely, so the J call is doubtful. The CDR3 length is 16 residues. The germline CDR1 and CDR2 sequences are MNHEY and SVGAGI.

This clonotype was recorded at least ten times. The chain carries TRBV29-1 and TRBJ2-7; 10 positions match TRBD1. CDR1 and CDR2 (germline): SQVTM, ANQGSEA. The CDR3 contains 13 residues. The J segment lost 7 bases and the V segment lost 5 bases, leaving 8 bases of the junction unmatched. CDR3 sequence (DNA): TGCAGCGTTCGCGACAGGGGGCGTGAAGAGCAGTACTTC. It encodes CSVRDRGREEQYF.

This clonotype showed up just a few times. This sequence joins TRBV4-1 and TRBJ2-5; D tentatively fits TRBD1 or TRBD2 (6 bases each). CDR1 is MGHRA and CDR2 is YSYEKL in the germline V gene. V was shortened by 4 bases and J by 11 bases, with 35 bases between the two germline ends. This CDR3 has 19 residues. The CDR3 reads CASSLVLYEGGRVYNEQYF. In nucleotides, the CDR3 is TGCGCCAGCAGCCTCGTCCTTTACGAGGGGGGACGGGTTTACAATGAGCAGTACTTC.